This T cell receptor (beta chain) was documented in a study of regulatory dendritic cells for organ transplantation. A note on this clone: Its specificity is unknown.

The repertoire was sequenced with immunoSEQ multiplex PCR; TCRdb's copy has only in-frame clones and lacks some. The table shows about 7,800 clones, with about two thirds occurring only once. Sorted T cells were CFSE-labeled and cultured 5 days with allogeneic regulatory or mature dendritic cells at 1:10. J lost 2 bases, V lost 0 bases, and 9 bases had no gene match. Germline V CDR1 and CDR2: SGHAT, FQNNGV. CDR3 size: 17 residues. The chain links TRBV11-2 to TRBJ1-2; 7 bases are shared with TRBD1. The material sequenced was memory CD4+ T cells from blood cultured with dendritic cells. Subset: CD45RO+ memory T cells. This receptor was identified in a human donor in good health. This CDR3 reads CASSLDGDRVLNYGYTF. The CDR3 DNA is TGTGCCAGCAGCTTAGATGGAGACAGGGTTCTAAACTATGGCTACACCTTC.